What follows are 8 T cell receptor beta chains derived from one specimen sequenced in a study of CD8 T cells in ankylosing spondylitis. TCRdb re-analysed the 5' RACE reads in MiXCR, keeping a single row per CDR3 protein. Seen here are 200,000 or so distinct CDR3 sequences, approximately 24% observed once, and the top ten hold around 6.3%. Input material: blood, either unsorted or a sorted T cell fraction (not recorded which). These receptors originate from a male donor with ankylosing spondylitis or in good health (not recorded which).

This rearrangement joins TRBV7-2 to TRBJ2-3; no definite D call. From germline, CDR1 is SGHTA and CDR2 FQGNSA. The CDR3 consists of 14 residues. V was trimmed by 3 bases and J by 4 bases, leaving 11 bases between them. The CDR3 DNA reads TGTGCCAGCAGCTTTGAGAGATACCCAGATACGCAGTATTTT. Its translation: CASSFERYPDTQYF.

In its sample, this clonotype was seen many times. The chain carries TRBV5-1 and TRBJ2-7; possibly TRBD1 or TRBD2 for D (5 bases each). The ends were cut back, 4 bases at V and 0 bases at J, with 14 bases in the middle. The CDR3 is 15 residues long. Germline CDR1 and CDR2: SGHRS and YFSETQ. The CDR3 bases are TGCGCCAGCAGCGTGACTTCAGGGAGCTCCTACGAGCAGTACTTC. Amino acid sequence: CASSVTSGSSYEQYF.

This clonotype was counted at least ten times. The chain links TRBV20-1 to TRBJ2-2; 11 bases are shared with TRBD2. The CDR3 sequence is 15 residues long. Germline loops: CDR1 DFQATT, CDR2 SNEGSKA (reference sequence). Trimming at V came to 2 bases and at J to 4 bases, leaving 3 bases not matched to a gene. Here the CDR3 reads CSARPSGRSTGELFF. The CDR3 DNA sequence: TGCAGTGCTAGACCTAGCGGGAGGAGCACCGGGGAGCTGTTTTTT.

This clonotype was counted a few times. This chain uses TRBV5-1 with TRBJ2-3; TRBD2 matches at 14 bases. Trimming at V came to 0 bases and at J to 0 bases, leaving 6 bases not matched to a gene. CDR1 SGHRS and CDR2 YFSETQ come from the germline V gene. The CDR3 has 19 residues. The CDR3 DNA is TGCGCCAGCAGCTTGGGACTAGCGGGAGGGCCAATCAGCACAGATACGCAGTATTTT. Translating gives CASSLGLAGGPISTDTQYF.

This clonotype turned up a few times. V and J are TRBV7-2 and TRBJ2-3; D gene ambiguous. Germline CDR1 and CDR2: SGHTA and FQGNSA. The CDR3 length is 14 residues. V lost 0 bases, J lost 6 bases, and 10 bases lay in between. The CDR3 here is CASSLAWVGDTQYF. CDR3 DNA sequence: TGTGCCAGCAGCTTAGCCTGGGTGGGGGATACGCAGTATTTT. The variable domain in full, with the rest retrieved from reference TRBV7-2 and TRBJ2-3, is GAGVSQSPSNKVTEKGKDVELRCDPISGHTALYWYRQSLGQGLEFLIYFQGNSAPDKSGLPSDRFSAERTGGSVSTLTIQRTQQEDSAVYLCASSLAWVGDTQYFGPGTRLTVL.

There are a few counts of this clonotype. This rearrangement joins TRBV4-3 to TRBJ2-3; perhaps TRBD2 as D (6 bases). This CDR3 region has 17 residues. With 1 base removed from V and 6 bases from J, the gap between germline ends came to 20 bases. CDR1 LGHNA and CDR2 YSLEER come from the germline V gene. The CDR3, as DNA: TGCGCCAGCAGCCAAGGTCCGGGCTACCAAGGAGGGGATACGCAGTATTTT. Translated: CASSQGPGYQGGDTQYF.

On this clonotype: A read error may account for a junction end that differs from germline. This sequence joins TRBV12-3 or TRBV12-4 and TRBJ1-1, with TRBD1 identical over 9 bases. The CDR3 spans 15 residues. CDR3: CASSSRRDRVTEAFF. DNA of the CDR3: TGTGCCAGCAGTTCGAGACGGGACAGGGTCACTGAAGCTTTTTTT.

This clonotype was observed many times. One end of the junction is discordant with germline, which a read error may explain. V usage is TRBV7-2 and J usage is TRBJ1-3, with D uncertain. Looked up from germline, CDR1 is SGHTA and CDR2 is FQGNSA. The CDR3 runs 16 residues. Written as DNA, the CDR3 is TGTGCCAGCAGCTTAGGGCAGGACCGGGTCGGAAGCACCATATATTTT. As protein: CASSLGQDRVGSTIYF.